The present T cell receptor (beta chain) was sequenced within a study of cytomegalovirus exposure and HLA in healthy donors. At the time of sampling, donors were nominally healthy, though unrecorded immune exposures were likely. 13 Jbeta primers and 60 Vbeta primers were used for the PCR. TCRdb's table, derived via immunoSEQ multiplex PCR, lists solely in-frame clones and lacks some. The table lists roughly 200,000 clones, about 81% of them singletons. V lost 7 bases to trimming and J lost 6 bases; unmatched junction nucleotides: 5. Germline CDR1 and CDR2: SGHRS and YFSETQ. The CDR3 sequence is 13 residues long. Broader study findings: An observed cluster of highly shared sequence variants was recorded as a likely sequencing artifact. Analyses of presence/absence relied on an assumption of roughly uniform sequencing depth across donors.

This clone is a singleton in its sample. Its cognate antigen is unknown. This TCR was recovered from a woman between 40 and 55 years old in good health and CMV-seronegative. The chain carries TRBV5-1 and TRBJ2-2; TRBD1 aligns across 8 bases. The sequenced material came from PBMCs. The CDR3 nucleotides read TGCGCCAGCGGGGGACAGGCACCCGGGGAGCTGTTTTTT. Its translation: CASGGQAPGELFF.